The sequence of this T cell receptor beta chain was determined in a study of T cells in Graves' hyperthyroidism and ophthalmopathy. General observations from the study: In blood, most of the thyroid clonotypes expanded above 0.001 were also present.

RNA transcripts yielded amplified TCR beta CDR3 regions. The primer set for the first-round RT-PCR of the TCR CDR3 was HTBI. A single record per CDR3 protein comes from TCRdb applying MiXCR to the multiplex PCR reads. The sample has about 530,000 distinct CDR3 sequences, over 15% seen once. Exclusion criteria comprised uncontrolled infection, other autoimmune disease, pregnancy or lactation. The PBMCs were taken from about 9.7 ml of fresh peripheral blood. About this clonotype itself: The antigen is unknown.

This CDR3 has 15 residues. Trimming shortened V by 5 bases and J by 0 bases, and 11 bases separated the two germline ends. The V gene's germline CDR1 is PRHDT and CDR2 FYEKMQ (reference sequence). Sequenced: blood. This receptor was obtained from a woman aged 18-29 years with Graves' ophthalmopathy. The rearrangement links TRBV13 to TRBJ1-3; D call uncertain. CDR3 DNA sequence: TGTGCCAGCAGCCGACGACGGAACTCTGGAAACACCATATATTTT. This translates into CASSRRRNSGNTIYF.